Below, 15 T cell receptor beta chains from the same sample are listed, as sequenced in a study of cytomegalovirus exposure and HLA in healthy donors. The primer mix had 60 Vbeta and 13 Jbeta primers. Here immunoSEQ multiplex PCR was the method, and the copy in TCRdb shows in-frame clones only, minus some. This sample has under 120,000 clones; about three quarters occur once, and the top ten carry around 5%. The specimen was PBMCs. Every receptor here comes from a female donor in good health and CMV-seropositive.

V is TRBV6-1 and J is TRBJ2-5, with 10 nucleotides matching TRBD2. Germline values: CDR1 MNHNS, CDR2 SASEGT. The V segment lost 2 bases and the J segment 2 bases; nucleotides outside the gene matches: 11. The CDR3 totals 18 residues. CDR3 bases: TGTGCCAGCAGTGAACAGTGGATAGCGGGGGGTCGGCAAGAGACCCAGTACTTC. Translated, it gives CASSEQWIAGGRQETQYF.

V is TRBV15 and J is TRBJ2-7; 8 nucleotides match TRBD1. Germline V gene lookup returns CDR1 LNHNV and CDR2 YYDKDF (reference sequence). Germline trimming cut 2 bases from V and 6 bases from J; bases unmatched to any gene: 9. This CDR3 has 15 amino acids. The CDR3 DNA is TGTGCCACCAGCAGACGAGACAGGGGACGCTCCGAGCAGTACTTC. This sequence encodes CATSRRDRGRSEQYF.

The chain has TRBV2 and TRBJ2-1, with 7 bases that match TRBD1. The V gene's germline CDR1 is SNHLY and CDR2 FYNNEI. Trimming cost V 7 bases and J 4 bases; bases outside gene matches: 7. The CDR3 loop spans 14 amino acids. CDR3: CASNNRDRYNEQFF. The CDR3 DNA reads TGTGCCAGCAACAACCGGGACAGATACAATGAGCAGTTCTTC.

V is TRBV2 and J is TRBJ2-2; possibly TRBD2 for D (6 bases). The V end was cut by 6 bases, the J end by 6 bases, with 11 bases between. CDR3 length: 13 amino acids. Germline lookup yields CDR1 SNHLY and CDR2 FYNNEI. The CDR3 region has the DNA TGTGCCAGCAGGGAGGGACCCTCCGGGGAGCTGTTTTTT. It encodes CASREGPSGELFF.

The chain carries TRBV19 and TRBJ2-5, with D tentatively TRBD1 (6 bases). Trimming stripped 6 bases from V and 3 bases from J, with 17 bases between. CDR1 is LNHDA, CDR2 SQIVND, per germline (reference sequence). CDR3 length: 15 residues. The CDR3 here is CASSYTGTPEETQYF. The CDR3 bases are TGTGCCAGTAGCTATACCGGGACACCCGAAGAGACCCAGTACTTC.

V usage is TRBV5-1 and J usage is TRBJ2-3; the match to TRBD1 covers 8 bases. Germline CDR1 is SGHRS and CDR2 is YFSETQ. Trimming cost V 1 base and J 1 base; bases outside gene matches: 5. This CDR3 contains 16 residues. CDR3 sequence reads: CASSLTGGSGTDTQYF. CDR3 in DNA: TGCGCCAGCAGCTTGACAGGGGGAAGTGGCACAGATACGCAGTATTTT.

Here the CDR3 reads CASSGSVYEQYF. In DNA form, the CDR3 reads TGTGCCAGCAGCGGTAGCGTTTACGAGCAGTACTTC. The V call is TRBV2, the J call TRBJ2-7; tentatively, D is TRBD2 (5 bases). V was pared by 6 bases and J by 4 bases, with 10 bases between. Germline V lookup: CDR1 SNHLY, CDR2 FYNNEI. The CDR3 runs 12 residues.

V usage is TRBV7-9 and J usage is TRBJ1-4; 7 bases are a match to TRBD1. The CDR3 is 14 residues long. Germline V lookup: CDR1 SEHNR, CDR2 FQNEAQ (reference sequence). J lost 8 bases, V lost 1 base, and 4 bases had no gene match. This chain's CDR3 is CASSLGQGNEKLFF. CDR3 nucleotides: TGTGCCAGCAGCTTAGGACAGGGCAACGAAAAACTGTTTTTT.

This clone was observed once. The rearrangement joins TRBV28 to TRBJ2-1; perhaps TRBD1 as D (6 bases). The length of the CDR3 is 12 residues. The germline V gene encodes CDR1 MDHEN and CDR2 SYDVKM. With 7 bases removed from V and 6 bases from J, the gap between germline ends came to 10 bases. CDR3 in DNA: TGTGCCAGCACCAGGGGCCGCAATGAGCAGTTCTTC. Translating gives CASTRGRNEQFF.

The chain uses TRBV2 and TRBJ1-4; unclear D gene. Germline V gives CDR1 SNHLY, CDR2 FYNNEI. With 7 bases removed from V and 0 bases from J, the gap between germline ends came to 9 bases. CDR3 length: 14 amino acids. CDR3 sequence (DNA): TGTGCCAGCATTAACTCGGCAACTAATGAAAAACTGTTTTTT. Translated, it gives CASINSATNEKLFF.

This clone was picked up one time. CDR3 protein: CASSGRQTQETQYF. Written as DNA, the CDR3 is TGTGCCAGTAGTGGCAGACAAACCCAAGAGACCCAGTACTTC. This chain joins TRBV19 and TRBJ2-5, with D uncertain. There are 14 residues in the CDR3. Trimming stripped 5 bases from V and 1 base from J, with 11 bases between. Looked up from germline, CDR1 is LNHDA and CDR2 is SQIVND (reference sequence).

The rearrangement joins TRBV2 to TRBJ1-5; tentative D call: TRBD1 (6 bases). Looked up from germline, CDR1 is SNHLY and CDR2 is FYNNEI. CDR3 length: 15 residues. V lost 3 bases, J lost 1 base, and 10 bases lay in between. This CDR3 is CASSETGLSNQPQHF. CDR3 nucleotides: TGTGCCAGCAGTGAGACAGGATTGAGCAATCAGCCCCAGCATTTT.

CDR3 sequence reads: CASSPRTGRVEQYF. The CDR3 nucleotides are TGTGCCAGCAGCCCACGGACAGGGAGGGTCGAGCAGTACTTC. The rearrangement joins TRBV9 to TRBJ2-7; TRBD1 might be the D (8 bases). The V gene lost 4 bases and the J gene lost 6 bases, with 17 bases spanning the gap. Germline CDR1 and CDR2: SGDLS and YYNGEE. The CDR3 covers 14 residues.

The gene calls are TRBV10-3 and TRBJ2-2, with D tentatively TRBD2 (6 bases). This CDR3 has 14 residues. V shed 4 bases and J shed 4 bases, with 10 bases lying between them. Germline CDR1 ENHRY, CDR2 SYGVKD. CDR3 sequence reads: CAISGGGPTGELFF. The CDR3 nucleotides read TGTGCCATCAGTGGAGGAGGGCCCACCGGGGAGCTGTTTTTT.

V usage is TRBV5-1 and J usage is TRBJ1-3; no clear D gene. CDR1 SGHRS and CDR2 YFSETQ come from the germline V gene. This CDR3 is built from 15 residues. Deletions cut 3 bases from V and 0 bases from J, with 10 bases between. The CDR3 DNA reads as TGCGCCAGCAGCTCTCTCACCAGCTCTGGAAACACCATATATTTT. Its translation is CASSSLTSSGNTIYF.